This record concerns one T cell receptor (beta chain) sequence. Its target is unknown. CDR1 and CDR2 (germline): SGHTA, FQGTGA. CDR3 length: 15 amino acids. V lost 2 bases and J 2 bases, leaving 11 bases between the germline ends. The record originates from a study of molecular identifiers for immune sequencing clone quantification. General observations from the study: Underestimation of highly expanded clone sizes could arise where identical TCR molecules share a barcode. Under 1% of molecules in naive cells, but over 97% of effector molecules, belonged to clones above 20 RNA copies. Investigators reportedly could detect spiked Jurkat TCR RNA from one cell among 980,000 or so naive cells.

TCRdb reprocessed the PCR reads via MiXCR and lists one record per CDR3 protein. Here the sample spans a few hundred thousand distinct CDR3 sequences, roughly 26% being singletons. The sorting of naive CD8 T cells used the CD8+CD4-CCR7+CD45RA+ phenotype. Sequencing input: naive CD8+ T cells from blood, with Jurkat cell RNA spiked in. The subset was: FACS-sorted CD8+CD4-CCR7+CD45RA+ naive T cells. The V gene is TRBV7-3, the J gene TRBJ2-3; D is possibly TRBD2 (5 bases). The sequence was obtained from a human donor in good health. Some libraries in this study had Jurkat cell RNA spiked in. The CDR3 protein is CASSLYPGTTDTQYF. In DNA form, the CDR3 reads TGTGCCAGCAGCTTATATCCGGGAACCACAGATACGCAGTATTTT. Drawing the rest from reference TRBV7-3 and TRBJ2-3, the complete variable domain is GAGVSQTPSNKVTEKGKYVELRCDPISGHTALYWYRQSLGQGPEFLIYFQGTGAADDSGLPNDRFFAVRPEGSVSTLKIQRTERGDSAVYLCASSLYPGTTDTQYFGPGTRLTVL.